A selection of T cell receptor beta chains follows, all from one sample in a study of blood T cells in healthy people across ages. TCRdb passed the 5' RACE reads through MiXCR, listing each CDR3 protein once. Among 500,000 to 600,000 distinct CDR3 sequences listed, about 25% were seen once. The sequenced sample consisted of blood. The receptor source for this set is a woman in her 70s in good health. CDR3s include the opening cysteine and the closing phenylalanine or tryptophan. A D gene is named only where the DNA matches it firmly.

cdr3_aa v_call d_call j_call
CASSLGQINTGELFF TRBV7-2 - TRBJ2-2
CASSLQESYEQYF TRBV27 - -
CASRLRQGRQETQCF TRBV27 TRBD1 TRBJ2-5
CATSFSRGEKLFF TRBV7-2 - TRBJ1-4
CASSWGAGGANVLTF TRBV7-9 - TRBJ2-6
CASSQDYSPSSYEQYF TRBV4-3 - -
CASSQWGRYTGELFF TRBV14 - TRBJ2-2
CASSLPTGQGYTF TRBV7-9 - TRBJ1-2
CASSREGQEETQYF TRBV14 TRBD2 TRBJ2-5
CASSPDRHSRGYTF TRBV7-2 - TRBJ1-2
CASSLPGQVYSPLHF TRBV28 TRBD1 TRBJ1-6
CSAIKAGVRETQYF TRBV20-1 TRBD2 TRBJ2-5
CASSPGTAHSNQPQHF TRBV5-1 TRBD1 TRBJ1-5
CSAPTGGYGYTF TRBV20-1 TRBD1 TRBJ1-2
CSAGTQNTEAFF TRBV29-1 - TRBJ1-1
CASSQLAGGTPDTQYF TRBV12-3/TRBV12-4 TRBD2 TRBJ2-3
CASSPRVLDTEAFF TRBV7-2 - TRBJ1-1
CASSWDRGGSYEQYF TRBV6-1 TRBD1 TRBJ2-7